Each of the 8 T cell receptor beta chains below was sequenced from the same sample in a study of T cell responses to AZD1222 COVID-19 vaccine. Repertoires were generated with immunoSEQ multiplex PCR, while TCRdb's copy carries only in-frame clones and drops some. The top ten hold 28% of the sample, which has around 120,000 clones, roughly nine tenths seen once. The starting material was peripheral blood, obtained on day 0 of AZD1222 vaccination. The receptors here all came from an adult in good health.

CDR3 DNA: TGTGCCAGCAGTGTCGGGAGGGGTACAGATACGCAGTATTTT. As protein: CASSVGRGTDTQYF. This chain connects TRBV2 to TRBJ2-3, with 8 bases aligning to TRBD2. Germline V CDR1 and CDR2: SNHLY, FYNNEI. The length of the CDR3 is 14 residues. Germline trimming cut 4 bases from V and 3 bases from J; bases unmatched to any gene: 3.

The chain joins TRBV12-3 or TRBV12-4 to TRBJ1-1, with D unresolved. The CDR3 has 11 amino acids. Trimming removed 3 bases from V and 8 bases from J, with 7 bases in between. The CDR3 sequence is CASSFGQEAFF. In DNA, the CDR3 is TGTGCCAGCAGTTTCGGGCAGGAAGCTTTCTTT.

The CDR3 DNA reads as TGTGCCAGAAGCTTGGGTCAGCAGGCATGCTACGAGCAGTACTTC. Translating it yields CARSLGQQACYEQYF. V and J are TRBV5-3 and TRBJ2-7; D is ambiguous. TRBV5-3 is designated an ORF whose function remains uncertain. The V end lost 0 bases, the J end lost 3 bases, and 13 bases lay between the germline ends. The CDR3 is 15 residues long.

This chain connects TRBV2 to TRBJ2-2; 10 bases fit TRBD1. The CDR3 contains 13 residues. The germline V gene encodes CDR1 SNHLY and CDR2 FYNNEI. The ends lost 8 bases at V and 4 bases at J; junction bases unmatched: 1. The CDR3 sequence is CASRTGGTGELFF. CDR3 in DNA: TGTGCCAGCCGGACAGGGGGCACCGGGGAGCTGTTTTTT.

V usage is TRBV7-9 and J usage is TRBJ2-2; D is perhaps TRBD1 (6 bases). CDR3 size: 13 residues. V lost 5 bases and J lost 6, with 10 bases in between. The germline gives CDR1 SEHNR, CDR2 FQNEAQ (reference sequence). CDR3 region: CASSPQGPGELFF. As DNA, the CDR3 is TGTGCCAGCAGCCCACAGGGTCCCGGGGAGCTGTTTTTT.

The chain recombines TRBV6-1 with TRBJ1-1; D is unclear. The CDR3 spans 15 residues. Trimming left V 2 bases short and J 0 bases short, with 10 bases between. From germline, CDR1 is MNHNS and CDR2 SASEGT. The CDR3 coding sequence is TGTGCCAGCAGTGAAATTGGGGATATGAACACTGAAGCTTTCTTT. It translates to CASSEIGDMNTEAFF.

In its sample, this clone was seen once. This chain uses TRBV6-5 with TRBJ1-1; TRBD1 is a possible D gene (5 bases). This CDR3 is 13 amino acids long. The V gene's germline CDR1 is MNHEY and CDR2 SVGAGI. V lost 5 bases, J lost 4 bases, and 11 bases lay in between. CDR3 sequence: CASSTGTPTEAFF. CDR3 sequence (DNA): TGTGCCAGCAGTACCGGGACCCCCACTGAAGCTTTCTTT.

This rearrangement joins TRBV7-2 to TRBJ1-2; tentative D call: TRBD1 (6 bases). V was pared by 5 bases and J by 8 bases, with 21 bases between. The CDR3 loop spans 15 amino acids. CDR1 is SGHTA, CDR2 FQGNSA, per germline. CDR3 coding DNA: TGTGCCAGCAGCCCACAGGGCCTCGACGGATCCGGCTACACCTTC. Translation: CASSPQGLDGSGYTF.